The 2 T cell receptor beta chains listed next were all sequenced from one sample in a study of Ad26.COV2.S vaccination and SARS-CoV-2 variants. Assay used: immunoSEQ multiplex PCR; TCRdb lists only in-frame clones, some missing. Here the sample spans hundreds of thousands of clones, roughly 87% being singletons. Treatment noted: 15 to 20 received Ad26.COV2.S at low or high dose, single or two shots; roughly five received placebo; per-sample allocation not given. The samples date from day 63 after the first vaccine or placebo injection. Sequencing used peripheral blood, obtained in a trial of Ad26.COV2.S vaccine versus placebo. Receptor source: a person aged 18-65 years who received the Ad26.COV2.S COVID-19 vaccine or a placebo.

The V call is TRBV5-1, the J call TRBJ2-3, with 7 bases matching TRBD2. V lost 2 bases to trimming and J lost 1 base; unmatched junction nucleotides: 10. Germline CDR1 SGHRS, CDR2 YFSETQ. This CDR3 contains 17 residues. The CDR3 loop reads CASSFRGASGRTDTQYF. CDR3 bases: TGCGCCAGCAGCTTCCGCGGGGCTAGCGGACGCACAGATACGCAGTATTTT. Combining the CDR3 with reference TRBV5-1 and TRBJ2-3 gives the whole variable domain KAGVTQTPRYLIKTRGQQVTLSCSPISGHRSVSWYQQTPGQGLQFLFEYFSETQRNKGNFPGRFSGRQFSNSRSEMNVSTLELGDSALYLCASSFRGASGRTDTQYFGPGTRLTVL.

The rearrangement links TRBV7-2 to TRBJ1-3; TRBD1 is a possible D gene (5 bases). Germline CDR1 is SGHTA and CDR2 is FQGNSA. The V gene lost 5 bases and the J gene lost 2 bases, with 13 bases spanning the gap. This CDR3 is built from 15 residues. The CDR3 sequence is CASSPGGDPGNTIYF. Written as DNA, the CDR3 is TGTGCCAGCAGCCCTGGAGGGGACCCTGGAAACACCATATATTTT.